These 21 T cell receptor beta chains were all obtained from the same sample, sequenced in a study of blood T cell repertoires in COVID-19. Libraries were prepared by immunoSEQ multiplex PCR; TCRdb keeps only in-frame clonotypes and omits some of them. This sample has hundreds of thousands of clones, with roughly 87% found just once. Sequenced: PBMCs or T cells enriched from blood (not recorded which). Every receptor here comes from a woman aged 25 to 39 who had recovered from COVID-19.

The J gene is TRBJ1-1, the V gene TRBV28, with D maybe TRBD1 (5 bases). The germline V and J ends were trimmed by 2 bases and 4 bases, with 14 bases remaining between them. The CDR3 consists of 15 residues. Germline CDR1 MDHEN, CDR2 SYDVKM. The CDR3 region is CASSLPPGMGTEAFF. In DNA, the CDR3 is TGTGCCAGCAGTTTACCCCCAGGGATGGGCACTGAAGCTTTCTTT.

The chain is built from TRBV5-6 and TRBJ1-1; tentative D call: TRBD1 (6 bases). This CDR3 spans 15 amino acids. V was shortened by 1 base and J by 4 bases, with 14 bases between the two germline ends. The germline V gene encodes CDR1 SGHDT and CDR2 YYEEEE. The CDR3 DNA reads TGTGCCAGCAGCTTGTGGTCCAGGGGTGGCACTGAAGCTTTCTTT. Protein sequence: CASSLWSRGGTEAFF.

The chain recombines TRBV7-9 with TRBJ1-2, with no clear D. Germline V gives CDR1 SEHNR, CDR2 FQNEAQ (reference sequence). Trimming took 1 base from V and 8 from J, leaving 8 bases between them. The CDR3 length is 12 residues. The CDR3 sequence: CASSLGAKGYTF. For the CDR3, the DNA is TGTGCCAGCAGCTTAGGAGCGAAGGGCTACACCTTC.

The chain employs TRBV9 and TRBJ2-1, with 9 bases matching TRBD2. This CDR3 is 15 amino acids long. J gave up 7 bases and V 4 bases, and 9 bases lay outside the gene matches. CDR1 SGDLS and CDR2 YYNGEE come from the germline V gene. Here the CDR3 DNA reads TGTGCCAGCAGCCCAAGCGGGGGGCTTGTGAATGAGCAGTTCTTC. Amino acids: CASSPSGGLVNEQFF.

V gene TRBV6-5 combines with J gene TRBJ2-5; 8 positions match TRBD2. Trimming removed 4 bases from V and 1 base from J; junction bases left unmatched: 5. CDR3 size: 15 residues. The germline V gene encodes CDR1 MNHEY and CDR2 SVGAGI. CDR3 DNA: TGTGCCAGCAGTTCCTTAGCGGGGACCCAAGAGACCCAGTACTTC. It specifies CASSSLAGTQETQYF.

The V call is TRBV10-1, the J call TRBJ1-4; a weak D match, TRBD1 (5 bases). The CDR3 runs to 14 residues. From germline, CDR1 is WNHNN and CDR2 SYGVQD (reference sequence). V gave up 3 bases and J gave up 8 bases, with 13 bases separating them. Here the CDR3 reads CASSDPGGDEKLFF. As DNA, the CDR3 is TGCGCCAGCAGTGACCCGGGGGGTGACGAAAAACTGTTTTTT.

The chain joins TRBV20-1 to TRBJ1-5; D ambiguous. V lost 3 bases and J lost 6, with 18 bases in between. There are 15 residues in the CDR3. Germline loops: CDR1 DFQATT, CDR2 SNEGSKA (reference sequence). The CDR3 coding sequence is TGCAGTGCTAGTGAGGCCGCGAGGGTTATTCAGCCCCAGCATTTT. Translation: CSASEAARVIQPQHF.

The chain is built from TRBV18 and TRBJ1-6; TRBD1 matches at 8 bases. Per germline, CDR1 KGHSH and CDR2 LQKENI. The CDR3 spans 15 residues. V was pared by 3 bases and J by 7 bases, with 5 bases of the junction left unmatched. The CDR3 nucleotides read TGTGCCAGCTCACCCCTCGACAGGGGCAATTCACCCCTCCACTTT. Translating it yields CASSPLDRGNSPLHF.

The CDR3 protein is CASSQDPRVSQPQHF. For the CDR3, the DNA is TGTGCCAGCAGCCAAGATCCCAGGGTTAGCCAGCCCCAGCATTTT. The chain employs TRBV3-1 (or the pseudogene TRBV3-2) and TRBJ1-5; maybe TRBD1 (5 bases). From germline, CDR1 is LGHDT and CDR2 YNNKEL (reference sequence). This CDR3 has 15 amino acids. The germline V and J ends were trimmed by 0 bases and 7 bases, with 13 bases remaining between them.

The genes are TRBV3-1 (or the pseudogene TRBV3-2) and TRBJ1-4; 8 bases match TRBD1. The V gene's germline CDR1 is LGHDT and CDR2 YNNKEL (reference sequence). The CDR3 totals 16 residues. The V segment lost 5 bases and the J segment 6 bases; nucleotides outside the gene matches: 11. The CDR3 loop is CASSINGQGKDEKLFF. As DNA, the CDR3 is TGTGCCAGCAGCATTAACGGACAGGGTAAGGATGAAAAACTGTTTTTT.

Written as DNA, the CDR3 is TGTGCCAGCAGCCAAGACGGGGGGTTTATGGGAATCAGGGAGTACGAGCAGTACTTC. Translating it yields CASSQDGGFMGIREYEQYF. The chain links TRBV3-1 (or the pseudogene TRBV3-2) to TRBJ2-7; TRBD2 matches 7 bases. This CDR3 has 19 residues. The germline V gene has CDR1 LGHDT and CDR2 YNNKEL (reference sequence). V was pared by 0 bases and J by 4 bases, with 18 bases of the junction left unmatched.

The J gene is TRBJ2-6, the V gene TRBV24-1; 12 bases match TRBD1. The CDR3 sequence is 16 residues long. Germline CDR1 KGHDR, CDR2 SFDVKD. Trimming cost V 10 bases and J 3 bases; bases outside gene matches: 6. CDR3 nucleotide sequence: TGTGCCACGGGGGGGACAGGGGGCCATGGGGCCAACGTCCTGACTTTC. It yields the protein CATGGTGGHGANVLTF.

The gene calls are TRBV4-1 and TRBJ2-7; 8 nucleotides align to TRBD2. Germline V gene sequence: CDR1 MGHRA, CDR2 YSYEKL. The length of the CDR3 is 15 residues. J lost 6 bases, V lost 1 base, and 8 bases had no gene match. DNA of the CDR3: TGCGCCAGCAGCCAAGGGCCCGGGAGCGGGGGCGAGCAGTACTTC. It codes for CASSQGPGSGGEQYF.

The chain joins TRBV28 to TRBJ2-7; D may be TRBD2 (7 bases). CDR3 length equals 17 residues. Germline V gives CDR1 MDHEN, CDR2 SYDVKM. Trimming removed 8 bases from V and 2 bases from J, with 25 bases in between. The CDR3 loop is CASQGGGGNVRPYEQYF. The DNA of the CDR3 is TGTGCCAGCCAAGGGGGGGGAGGAAACGTACGACCCTACGAGCAGTACTTC.

The chain is built from TRBV5-1 and TRBJ1-2, with D maybe TRBD1 (6 bases). Germline values: CDR1 SGHRS, CDR2 YFSETQ. Trimming cost V 4 bases and J 2 bases, with 15 bases left between them. The CDR3 runs 15 residues. The CDR3 loop reads CASSQLQGRNYGYTF. The DNA of the CDR3 is TGCGCCAGCAGCCAGTTGCAGGGGCGAAACTATGGCTACACCTTC.

V usage is TRBV6-1 and J usage is TRBJ1-2; 10 nucleotides line up with TRBD1. V shed 4 bases, J shed 2 bases, and the junction held 7 bases outside the gene matches. The CDR3 contains 16 residues. The germline CDR1 and CDR2 sequences are MNHNS and SASEGT. CDR3 in amino acids: CASSAGGQGWNYGYTF. The CDR3 coding sequence is TGTGCCAGCAGTGCGGGGGGACAGGGGTGGAACTATGGCTACACCTTC.

The chain uses TRBV6-1 and TRBJ2-1; D may be TRBD2 (5 bases). V lost 1 base, J lost 2 bases, and 9 bases lay in between. This CDR3 has 15 residues. Germline-derived CDR1 and CDR2 are MNHNS and SASEGT. The chain's CDR3 is CASSEVRAAYNEQFF. The CDR3 DNA follows: TGTGCCAGCAGTGAAGTGAGGGCAGCCTACAATGAGCAGTTCTTC.

CDR3 sequence (DNA): TGTGCCAGCAGTTTAGGAGAACGGAGCACAGATACGCAGTATTTT. It codes for CASSLGERSTDTQYF. The chain couples TRBV28 to TRBJ2-3; D call uncertain. Trimming left V 2 bases short and J 0 bases short, with 9 bases between. This CDR3 contains 15 residues. Per germline, CDR1 MDHEN and CDR2 SYDVKM.

This chain links TRBV7-9 with TRBJ1-1; D unresolved. The V end was cut by 1 base, the J end by 5 bases, with 5 bases between. Germline-derived CDR1 and CDR2 are SEHNR and FQNEAQ (reference sequence). CDR3 length: 12 residues. Here the CDR3 DNA reads TGTGCCAGCAGCTTAGTGCGAACTGAAGCTTTCTTT. Residues: CASSLVRTEAFF.

J is TRBJ1-2 and V is TRBV19; possible D gene TRBD1, 5 bases. Germline V CDR1 and CDR2: LNHDA, SQIVND (reference sequence). V shed 5 bases and J shed 7 bases, with 17 bases lying between them. The length of the CDR3 is 14 residues. CDR3 DNA: TGTGCCAGTAGTCCGGCCCAGGGTCATGGTGGCTACACCTTC. This translates into CASSPAQGHGGYTF.

This clone was observed a handful of times. The chain links TRBV10-3 to TRBJ1-2; no clear D. CDR1 is ENHRY and CDR2 is SYGVKD in the germline V gene. V lost 7 bases and J 9 bases, leaving 12 bases between the germline ends. The CDR3 loop spans 11 amino acids. CDR3 sequence: CAIKGGRSYTF. The CDR3 DNA follows: TGTGCCATCAAAGGCGGGCGGAGCTACACCTTC.